One and the same sample provided the 5 T cell receptor beta chains below, sequenced in a study of blood T cell repertoires in COVID-19. Clones were read by immunoSEQ multiplex PCR, and TCRdb kept only the in-frame ones, dropping some. The data contain about 150,000 clones, over 70% of them singletons. Sequencing used peripheral blood. The receptors were gathered from a man aged 55 to 69 with acute or convalescent COVID-19.

This clone appeared once. The chain links TRBV19 to TRBJ1-4; a weak D match, TRBD1 (6 bases). Trimming took 7 bases from V and 8 from J, leaving 26 bases between them. The CDR3 sequence is 17 residues long. Germline V gene sequence: CDR1 LNHDA, CDR2 SQIVND (reference sequence). CDR3 protein: CASTPPGGPAGGEKLFF. Written as DNA, the CDR3 is TGTGCCAGTACTCCACCCGGTGGCCCTGCGGGGGGCGAAAAACTGTTTTTT.

V gene TRBV5-1 combines with J gene TRBJ2-5; perhaps TRBD2 as D (7 bases). V was trimmed by 4 bases and J by 7 bases, leaving 20 bases between them. The CDR3 totals 15 residues. Germline V CDR1 and CDR2: SGHRS, YFSETQ. The CDR3: CASSPRPGEGGTQYF. In DNA, the CDR3 is TGCGCCAGCAGCCCTCGTCCGGGGGAGGGGGGGACCCAGTACTTC.

This rearrangement joins TRBV19 to TRBJ1-2; no clear D gene. The length of the CDR3 is 16 residues. Germline V gives CDR1 LNHDA, CDR2 SQIVND (reference sequence). The V end lost 1 base, the J end lost 7 bases, and 19 bases lay between the germline ends. CDR3 DNA sequence: TGTGCCAGTAGTATAGGCCCTGCAGGTGGCAGTGGTGGCTACACCTTC. Its protein product is CASSIGPAGGSGGYTF.

V is TRBV6-5 and J is TRBJ2-7; D may be TRBD2 (5 bases). Trimming removed 5 bases from V and 0 bases from J, with 11 bases in between. Germline V gives CDR1 MNHEY, CDR2 SVGAGI. CDR3 length: 14 amino acids. CDR3 DNA sequence: TGTGCCAGCAGTCTAGCATTGAGCTCCTACGAGCAGTACTTC. Translation gives CASSLALSSYEQYF.

The V gene is TRBV6-2 or TRBV6-3, the J gene TRBJ2-5; 8 bases are shared with TRBD1. V lost 5 bases, J lost 3 bases, and 14 bases stayed unmatched. Germline V lookup: CDR1 MNHEY, CDR2 SVGEGT. The CDR3 contains 17 residues. The CDR3: CASSDRGDAGRKETQYF. The CDR3 DNA reads TGTGCCAGCAGTGACAGGGGAGATGCGGGGCGAAAAGAGACCCAGTACTTC.